This TCR beta chain derives from a study of T cell repertoires in cytomegalovirus infection. Findings of the study overall: The study found HLA-C-restricted CMV-specific TCR beta clonotypes dominating the ex vivo response. Carriers of CMV plus the relevant HLA were identified by cumulative public TCR beta family frequency.

With respect to this clonotype: What it binds is not known.

CDR3 length: 13 amino acids. V trimming: 8 bases; J trimming: 3 bases; junction bases outside the gene matches: 6. CDR1 and CDR2 (germline): MNHEY, SMNVEV (reference sequence). MiXCR, run by TCRdb on the reads, gives a single entry per CDR3 protein. The repertoire has a few hundred thousand distinct CDR3 sequences, over 15% of them found once; the top ten carry about half. Source material: CD8+ T cells from PBMCs. The chain is built from TRBV27 and TRBJ2-7; 8 bases are shared with TRBD2. The clonotype was recovered from a human donor in good health (CMV status not recorded). Some clones in this sample may be carry-over from other donors' samples. The CDR3 DNA reads as TGTGCCAGCCGTACTAGCGGAGACTACGAGCAGTACTTC. This translates into CASRTSGDYEQYF.